The 29 T cell receptor beta chains in this list originate from one sample, sequenced in a study of CD8 T cells in ankylosing spondylitis. In TCRdb, the 5' RACE reads were re-called with MiXCR into one record per CDR3 protein. The data hold some 240,000 distinct CDR3 sequences, with under 30% observed a single time. Source material: blood, either unsorted or a sorted T cell fraction (not recorded which). The receptors stem from a male donor with ankylosing spondylitis or in good health (not recorded which).

With regard to this clonotype: A much larger clone sits a single nucleotide away, making a read error possible. This chain connects TRBV20-1 to TRBJ2-1, with D uncertain. The CDR3 sequence is 10 residues long. From germline, CDR1 is DFQATT and CDR2 SNEGSKA (reference sequence). The CDR3 bases are TGCAGTGCGGCGGCGGATGAGCAGTCCTTC. This gives the protein CSAAADEQSF.

The chain recombines TRBV5-1 with TRBJ2-1; tentatively, D is TRBD1 (6 bases). Trimming took 0 bases from V and 9 from J, leaving 13 bases between them. Germline V gene sequence: CDR1 SGHRS, CDR2 YFSETQ. This CDR3 is built from 14 residues. This chain's CDR3 is CASSLAYRVGEQFF. The CDR3 DNA reads TGCGCCAGCAGCTTGGCCTACAGGGTCGGTGAGCAGTTCTTC.

The CDR3 protein is CSARDRVAGVTDTQYF. DNA of the CDR3: TGCAGTGCTAGAGATCGGGTAGCGGGGGTGACAGATACGCAGTATTTT. This chain uses TRBV20-1 with TRBJ2-3; TRBD2 aligns across 9 bases. With V trimmed by 0 bases and J by 3 bases, 7 bases remained unmatched. Germline V gene lookup returns CDR1 DFQATT and CDR2 SNEGSKA (reference sequence). CDR3 length: 16 amino acids.

The sample holds a few counts of this clonotype. The chain is built from TRBV30 and TRBJ2-7, with a possible D match to TRBD2 (5 bases). Germline V gene sequence: CDR1 GTSNPN, CDR2 SVGIG (reference sequence). The CDR3 contains 11 residues. Between the trimmed V and J ends, which lost 5 bases and 5 bases, there was a span of 10 bases. CDR3 sequence reads: CAWSQRDEQYF. The DNA of the CDR3 is TGTGCCTGGTCACAGAGGGACGAGCAGTACTTC.

This clonotype was seen a handful of times. The chain is built from TRBV20-1 and TRBJ2-1; 7 positions match TRBD2. The CDR3 spans 16 residues. Trimming removed 0 bases from V and 5 bases from J; junction bases left unmatched: 10. CDR1 DFQATT and CDR2 SNEGSKA come from the germline V gene (reference sequence). The CDR3 nucleotides read TGCAGTGCTAGAGATTTCGGGAGGTCTACTAACAATGAGCAGTTCTTC. This sequence encodes CSARDFGRSTNNEQFF.

V usage is TRBV20-1 and J usage is TRBJ2-1; D possibly uses TRBD1 or TRBD2 (5 bases each). Germline CDR1 is DFQATT and CDR2 is SNEGSKA (reference sequence). V shed 5 bases and J shed 7 bases, with 15 bases lying between them. The CDR3 length is 13 residues. The CDR3 region is CSACARGGNEQFF. As DNA, the CDR3 is TGCAGTGCTTGTGCGAGGGGTGGAAATGAGCAGTTCTTC.

This clonotype was detected ten times or more. The chain combines TRBV7-8 with TRBJ1-5; D gene unclear. V shed 1 base and J shed 3 bases, with 10 bases lying between them. The germline CDR1 and CDR2 sequences are SGHVS and FQNEAQ. The CDR3 covers 15 residues. This CDR3 is CASSLDRKPNQPQHF. The CDR3 coding sequence is TGTGCCAGCAGCTTAGACAGAAAGCCCAATCAGCCCCAGCATTTT.

The gene calls are TRBV29-1 and TRBJ2-7; D possibly uses TRBD1 or TRBD2 (5 bases each). CDR3 size: 15 residues. V dropped 7 bases and J dropped 1 base, with 20 bases sitting between them. CDR1 and CDR2 (germline): SQVTM, ANQGSEA. CDR3 residues: CSASPGAGSSYEQYF. For the CDR3, the DNA is TGCAGCGCCTCCCCCGGGGCCGGTTCGTCCTACGAGCAGTACTTC.

The rearrangement uses TRBV7-2 and TRBJ2-1, with D uncertain. The CDR3 spans 12 residues. The V and J ends lost 2 bases and 5 bases respectively, with 4 bases between them. CDR1 and CDR2 (germline): SGHTA, FQGNSA. CDR3 amino acids: CASSLWHNEQFF. In nucleotides, the CDR3 is TGTGCCAGCAGCTTATGGCACAATGAGCAGTTCTTC.

This chain links TRBV12-3 or TRBV12-4 with TRBJ2-1; no clear D. Trimming removed 5 bases from V and 4 bases from J, with 9 bases in between. The CDR3 has 13 amino acids. CDR3 nucleotide sequence: TGTGCCAGCAGTCCTGTCACATACAATGAGCAGTTCTTC. Translating it yields CASSPVTYNEQFF.

This clonotype was seen at least ten times. J is TRBJ2-5 and V is TRBV12-3 or TRBV12-4; weak D call: TRBD2 (5 bases). The CDR3 loop spans 12 amino acids. V was trimmed by 6 bases and J by 5 bases, leaving 10 bases between them. CDR3 loop: CASSVRRETQYF. DNA of the CDR3: TGTGCCAGCAGCGTAAGGAGGGAGACCCAGTACTTC.

This clonotype was detected a few times. This chain connects TRBV13 to TRBJ2-7; D is ambiguous. The CDR3 consists of 14 residues. The germline V and J ends were trimmed by 4 bases and 2 bases, with 12 bases remaining between them. Germline V gives CDR1 PRHDT, CDR2 FYEKMQ (reference sequence). Here the CDR3 DNA reads TGTGCCAGCAGCTCCACGTGGGAAGCCTACGAGCAGTACTTC. Translation gives CASSSTWEAYEQYF.

This clonotype was counted many times. The chain couples TRBV24-1 to TRBJ2-7; TRBD1 agrees at 9 bases. Looked up from germline, CDR1 is KGHDR and CDR2 is SFDVKD. Trimming cost V 7 bases and J 7 bases; bases outside gene matches: 10. The CDR3 has 14 residues. The CDR3 DNA reads as TGTGCCACCAGGGGACAGGGAAGGGGTTCGGAGCAGTACTTC. This gives the protein CATRGQGRGSEQYF.

There are a few counts of this clonotype. The chain carries TRBV12-3 or TRBV12-4 and TRBJ2-1; TRBD1 is a possible D gene (5 bases). V lost 2 bases and J lost 8, with 13 bases in between. This CDR3 contains 14 residues. The CDR3 region is CASSLSRGGYEQFF. CDR3 nucleotides: TGTGCCAGCAGTTTATCAAGGGGCGGCTATGAGCAGTTCTTC.

There are a few counts of this clonotype. The rearrangement links TRBV20-1 to TRBJ2-5, with 7 bases that match TRBD2. CDR3 length: 15 residues. After removal of 2 bases from V and 2 bases from J, the junction contained 8 bases not matched to a gene. Germline CDR1 and CDR2: DFQATT and SNEGSKA (reference sequence). The CDR3 reads CSARTLSGAQETQYF. In DNA, the CDR3 is TGCAGTGCTAGAACGTTAAGCGGGGCTCAAGAGACCCAGTACTTC.

V and J are TRBV10-2 and TRBJ2-7, with D unclear. The ends were cut back, 0 bases at V and 3 bases at J, with 6 bases in the middle. The CDR3 has 13 amino acids. Germline assignment: CDR1 WSHSY and CDR2 SAAADI. CDR3 region: CASSESAGYEQYF. The CDR3 DNA sequence: TGCGCCAGCAGTGAGTCGGCAGGCTACGAGCAGTACTTC.

This clonotype was counted many times. The rearrangement links TRBV20-1 to TRBJ1-5; 9 nucleotides align to TRBD1. This CDR3 has 18 residues. The V segment lost 2 bases and the J segment 2 bases; nucleotides outside the gene matches: 13. Germline CDR1 reads DFQATT; CDR2 reads SNEGSKA (reference sequence). The CDR3 region is CSARQTGTGSFGNQPQHF. In DNA form, the CDR3 reads TGCAGTGCTAGACAAACCGGGACAGGGTCGTTCGGCAATCAGCCCCAGCATTTT.

This clonotype was observed many times. The chain is built from TRBV5-1 and TRBJ2-2, with a weak D call TRBD2 (6 bases). Per germline, CDR1 SGHRS and CDR2 YFSETQ. The CDR3 runs 16 residues. The germline V and J ends were trimmed by 0 bases and 0 bases, with 9 bases remaining between them. The CDR3 loop is CASSLVPGANTGELFF. The CDR3, as DNA: TGCGCCAGCAGCTTGGTTCCGGGGGCGAACACCGGGGAGCTGTTTTTT.

V and J are TRBV20-1 and TRBJ1-1; 7 bases map to TRBD1. The junction had 13 bases not matched to a gene; V was cut back by 3 bases and J by 9 bases. CDR3 length equals 14 residues. Germline assignment: CDR1 DFQATT and CDR2 SNEGSKA (reference sequence). The CDR3 sequence is CSASPPNQGGKAFF. CDR3 bases: TGCAGTGCTAGTCCCCCGAATCAGGGGGGAAAAGCTTTCTTT.

This clonotype was recorded at least ten times. V and J are TRBV12-3 or TRBV12-4 and TRBJ1-3, with a tentative D call TRBD1 (5 bases). The germline V and J ends were trimmed by 1 base and 0 bases, with 10 bases remaining between them. The CDR3 contains 16 residues. The CDR3, as DNA: TGTGCCAGCAGTTTAGGGGACCCGCGCTCTGGAAACACCATATATTTT. Its protein is CASSLGDPRSGNTIYF.

This clonotype appeared a few times. The chain carries TRBV7-2 and TRBJ1-3; no clear D gene. In germline, CDR1 is SGHTA, CDR2 FQGNSA. There are 14 residues in the CDR3. Between the trimmed V and J ends, which lost 3 bases and 0 bases, there was a span of 6 bases. CDR3 nucleotides: TGTGCCAGCAGCTTTTCGAGCTCTGGAAACACCATATATTTT. Its protein product is CASSFSSSGNTIYF.

The genes are TRBV7-9 and TRBJ2-7; D gene ambiguous. Germline assignment: CDR1 SEHNR and CDR2 FQNEAQ (reference sequence). CDR3 size: 15 residues. Between the trimmed V and J ends, which lost 5 bases and 0 bases, there was a span of 14 bases. CDR3 coding DNA: TGTGCCAGCAGCCGCCAACACGAGAGCTCCTACGAGCAGTACTTC. It encodes CASSRQHESSYEQYF.

This sequence joins TRBV5-1 and TRBJ2-1; D is undetermined. Per germline, CDR1 SGHRS and CDR2 YFSETQ. The CDR3 is made up of 15 amino acids. Trimming took off 0 bases at V and 0 bases at J, with 7 bases between the two ends. The DNA for the CDR3 is TGCGCCAGCAGCTTGGGGCAGGTCTCCTACAATGAGCAGTTCTTC. Its protein product is CASSLGQVSYNEQFF. Filled out from reference TRBV5-1 and TRBJ2-1, the complete variable domain reads KAGVTQTPRYLIKTRGQQVTLSCSPISGHRSVSWYQQTPGQGLQFLFEYFSETQRNKGNFPGRFSGRQFSNSRSEMNVSTLELGDSALYLCASSLGQVSYNEQFFGPGTRLTVL.

This clonotype was counted many times. V gene TRBV7-2 combines with J gene TRBJ1-2; no reliable D call. This CDR3 contains 14 residues. From germline, CDR1 is SGHTA and CDR2 FQGNSA. V gave up 1 base and J gave up 2 bases, with 8 bases separating them. As DNA, the CDR3 is TGTGCCAGCAGCTTAGGGAAAGCGAACTATGGCTACACCTTC. Protein: CASSLGKANYGYTF.

The V and J genes are TRBV20-1 and TRBJ1-1, with D hard to call. There are 15 residues in the CDR3. Trimming took off 6 bases at V and 1 base at J, with 18 bases between the two ends. Germline V CDR1 and CDR2: DFQATT, SNEGSKA (reference sequence). CDR3 nucleotides: TGCAGTGCCCCCCTTATGGGTTATGGGAACACTGAAGCTTTCTTT. This sequence encodes CSAPLMGYGNTEAFF.

A few counts support this clonotype. The CDR3 reads CASRRGGEKLFF. CDR3 bases: TGTGCCAGCAGACGAGGGGGTGAAAAACTGTTTTTT. The chain combines TRBV6-5 with TRBJ1-4, with D tentatively TRBD1 (6 bases). Germline V gene data show CDR1 as MNHEY and CDR2 as SVGAGI. There are 12 residues in the CDR3. Trimming left V 6 bases short and J 7 bases short, with 9 bases between.

In its sample, this clonotype was seen many times. The chain recombines TRBV5-1 with TRBJ2-5, with TRBD1 matching over 9 bases. Germline CDR1 is SGHRS and CDR2 is YFSETQ. The CDR3 extends over 16 amino acids. The ends lost 5 bases at V and 5 bases at J; junction bases unmatched: 13. The CDR3 is CASRPTPDRGGETQYF. CDR3 nucleotide sequence: TGCGCCAGCAGACCTACTCCGGACAGGGGCGGTGAGACCCAGTACTTC.

This clonotype came up a few times. DNA for the CDR3: TGCAGTGCCGCGGGACAGGGTACCATGAACACTGAAGCTTTCTTT. This sequence encodes CSAAGQGTMNTEAFF. V is TRBV20-1 and J is TRBJ1-1, with 9 bases matching TRBD1. Per the germline V gene, CDR1 is DFQATT and CDR2 is SNEGSKA (reference sequence). V dropped 6 bases and J dropped 0; count of bases not matched to a gene: 8. CDR3 length: 15 amino acids.

The rearrangement joins TRBV6-1 to TRBJ2-5; D gene unclear. This CDR3 has 14 amino acids. Trimming stripped 5 bases from V and 0 bases from J, with 10 bases between. Per germline, CDR1 MNHNS and CDR2 SASEGT. CDR3 DNA sequence: TGTGCCAGCAGTAGAACATGGTACCAAGAGACCCAGTACTTC. Encoded protein: CASSRTWYQETQYF.